These 9 T cell receptor beta chains originate from one sample sequenced in a study of CD8 T cells in ankylosing spondylitis. TCRdb passed the 5' RACE reads through MiXCR, listing each CDR3 protein once. The table lists roughly 140,000 distinct CDR3 sequences, 40% to 50% of them singletons. The sequenced material came from synovial fluid, either unsorted or a sorted T cell fraction (not recorded which). These TCRs come from a male donor with ankylosing spondylitis.

V is TRBV10-3 and J is TRBJ2-7; 16 bases agree with TRBD2. The germline V gene has CDR1 ENHRY and CDR2 SYGVKD. The CDR3 contains 15 residues. V shed 10 bases, J shed 4 bases, and the junction held 7 bases outside the gene matches. CDR3 sequence: CATSGLAGGPYEQYF. In nucleotides, the CDR3 is TGTGCCACCTCGGGACTAGCGGGAGGGCCATACGAGCAGTACTTC.

This clonotype was observed a handful of times. J is TRBJ2-2 and V is TRBV10-3; D is possibly TRBD2 (5 bases). Deletions cut 4 bases from V and 4 bases from J, with 10 bases between. The CDR3 consists of 14 residues. Looked up from germline, CDR1 is ENHRY and CDR2 is SYGVKD. CDR3 amino acids: CAISALRGTGELFF. CDR3 bases: TGTGCCATCAGTGCTCTTCGGGGCACCGGGGAGCTGTTTTTT.

This clonotype was seen a handful of times. In DNA form, the CDR3 reads TGCGCCAGCAGCCTGTTGGGGGCAGAGCAGTTCTTC. The encoded protein is CASSLLGAEQFF. The chain recombines TRBV4-1 with TRBJ2-1; possibly TRBD1 for D (6 bases). V was trimmed by 4 bases and J by 10 bases, leaving 11 bases between them. The germline V gene encodes CDR1 MGHRA and CDR2 YSYEKL. This CDR3 spans 12 amino acids.

The J gene is TRBJ2-3, the V gene TRBV7-9; 7 positions match TRBD2. The germline V gene has CDR1 SEHNR and CDR2 FQNEAQ (reference sequence). There are 16 residues in the CDR3. Trimming cost V 1 base and J 4 bases; bases outside gene matches: 8. CDR3 sequence: CASSLGAGEASDTQYF. In DNA form, the CDR3 reads TGTGCCAGCAGCTTAGGGGCGGGGGAGGCGTCAGATACGCAGTATTTT.

The V gene is TRBV7-9, the J gene TRBJ2-7; 10 positions agree with TRBD2. V trimming: 5 bases; J trimming: 6 bases; junction bases outside the gene matches: 10. Germline CDR1 is SEHNR and CDR2 is FQNEAQ (reference sequence). CDR3 length: 15 amino acids. The CDR3 DNA follows: TGTGCCAGCAGCCTCCTGCTAGCGGGAGTAGGCGAGCAGTACTTC. This codes for CASSLLLAGVGEQYF.

This clonotype has only a few counts. The chain links TRBV20-1 to TRBJ2-7; TRBD2 matches at 7 bases. The CDR3 length is 15 residues. V shed 4 bases, J shed 1 base, and the junction held 10 bases outside the gene matches. Germline lookup yields CDR1 DFQATT and CDR2 SNEGSKA (reference sequence). CDR3 region: CSAIDTGTKSYEQYF. Written as DNA, the CDR3 is TGCAGTGCTATTGACACCGGGACTAAGTCCTACGAGCAGTACTTC.

The chain joins TRBV9 to TRBJ2-7, with 8 bases that match TRBD2. The junction had 14 bases not matched to a gene; V was cut back by 4 bases and J by 5 bases. The CDR3 is 16 residues long. CDR1 SGDLS and CDR2 YYNGEE come from the germline V gene. The CDR3 DNA reads as TGTGCCAGCAGCCCTAGTGGGACTAGAACCATCCACGAGCAGTACTTC. Its protein product is CASSPSGTRTIHEQYF.

The chain has TRBV4-3 and TRBJ1-2; no clear D gene. Trimming pared 4 bases from V and 2 bases from J, leaving 20 bases between. The CDR3 consists of 17 residues. CDR1 LGHNA and CDR2 YSLEER come from the germline V gene. CDR3 loop: CASSLCRGSYDNYGYTF. The CDR3 DNA is TGCGCCAGCAGCCTCTGCCGGGGATCCTACGACAACTATGGCTACACCTTC.

A few counts support this clonotype. The chain is built from TRBV3-1 and TRBJ2-3, with 7 bases fitting TRBD1. Germline lookup yields CDR1 LGHDT and CDR2 YNNKEL (reference sequence). The trim removed 2 bases at V and 0 bases at J, leaving 8 bases unmatched. The CDR3 runs 17 residues. The CDR3 spells CASSQPGTDLSTDTQYF. In nucleotides, the CDR3 is TGTGCCAGCAGCCAACCTGGGACAGACCTTAGCACAGATACGCAGTATTTT.